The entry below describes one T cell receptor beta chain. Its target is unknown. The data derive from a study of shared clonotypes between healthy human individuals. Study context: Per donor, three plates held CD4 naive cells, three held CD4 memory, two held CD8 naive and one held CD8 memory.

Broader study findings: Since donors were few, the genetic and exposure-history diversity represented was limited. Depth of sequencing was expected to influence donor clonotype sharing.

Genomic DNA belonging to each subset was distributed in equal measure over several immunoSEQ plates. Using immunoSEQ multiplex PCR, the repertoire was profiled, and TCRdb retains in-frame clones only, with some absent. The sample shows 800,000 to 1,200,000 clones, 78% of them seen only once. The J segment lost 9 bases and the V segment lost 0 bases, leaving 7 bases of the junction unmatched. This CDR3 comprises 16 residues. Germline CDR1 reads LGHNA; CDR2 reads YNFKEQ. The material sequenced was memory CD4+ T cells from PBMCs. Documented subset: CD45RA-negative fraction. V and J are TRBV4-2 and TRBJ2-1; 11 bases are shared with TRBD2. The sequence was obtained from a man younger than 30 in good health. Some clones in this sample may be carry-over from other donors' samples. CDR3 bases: TGTGCCAGCAGCCAAGAGTCACTAGCGGGAGTCGGTGAGCAGTTCTTC. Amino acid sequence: CASSQESLAGVGEQFF.